This is a list of T cell receptor beta chains from one sample in a study of tumor-infiltrating lymphocytes in localized non-small cell lung cancer. Profiled with immunoSEQ multiplex PCR; TCRdb holds only in-frame clones, not every one. The sample records 4,600 or so clones, more than 95% being singletons. The sample consisted of uninvolved lung tissue not adjacent to the tumor. The receptors stem from a human donor with non-small cell lung cancer. Each CDR3 is given with its conserved first and last residue. The D gene is left open where the match is weak. Clone size is not always given. Where it is, it says once, few, many or a class for expanded clones.

v_call	j_call	clone_size	d_call	cdr3_nt	cdr3_aa
TRBV10-1	TRBJ2-7	-	TRBD2	TGCGCCAGCAGTGAGACTAGCGGGCTGTCCTACGAGCAGTACTTC	CASSETSGLSYEQYF
TRBV6-5	TRBJ2-5	once	-	TGTGCCAGCGTTCGGGGAGAGACCCAGTACTTC	CASVRGETQYF
TRBV6-4	TRBJ1-5	-	-	TGTGCCAGCAGCTTGACAGAGGATCAGCCCCAGCATTTT	CASSLTEDQPQHF
TRBV19	TRBJ2-7	-	-	TGTGCCAGCCGCGGACCGAGCGAGCAGTACTTC	CASRGPSEQYF
TRBV6-1	TRBJ1-2	once	-	TGTGCCAGCAGTGAATCGGGTCCAACCGTCACCTTC	CASSESGPTVTF
TRBV5-1	TRBJ2-2	-	TRBD2	TGCGCCAGCAGCTTGGCCGCTAGCGGGCCCACCGGGGAGCTGTTTTTT	CASSLAASGPTGELFF
TRBV7-8	TRBJ1-5	-	-	TGTGCCAGCAGCAGGGTCCCCCAGGGTAATCAGCCCCAGCATTTT	CASSRVPQGNQPQHF
TRBV27	TRBJ1-1	-	-	TGTGCCAGCAGTTTATTCCCAGGGGAGAACACTGAAGCTTTCTTT	CASSLFPGENTEAFF
TRBV5-4	TRBJ2-5	-	-	TGTGCCAGCAGCATGCTCCGGGACTACCAAGAGACCCAGTACTTC	CASSMLRDYQETQYF
TRBV15	TRBJ2-1	-	TRBD2	TGTGCCACCAGCATAGCTAGCGGGGGGTACAATGAGCAGTTCTTC	CATSIASGGYNEQFF
TRBV19	TRBJ1-6	-	-	TGTGCCAGTAGACGGGACGCCGATAATTCACCCCTCCACTTT	CASRRDADNSPLHF
TRBV5-1	TRBJ2-5	-	-	TGCGCCAGCAGCTTGGCCCGACTAGGCGAACTCCAAGAGACCCAGTACTTC	CASSLARLGELQETQYF
TRBV7-9	TRBJ2-7	-	TRBD2	TGTGCCAGCAGCTCCTTAGGACTAGGATACGAGCAGTACTTC	CASSSLGLGYEQYF
TRBV4-3	TRBJ1-2	-	-	TGCGCCAGCAGCCGCGAAGGCTATGGCTACACCTTC	CASSREGYGYTF
TRBV6-6	TRBJ2-2	-	TRBD1	TGTGCCAGCATCAACAGGGGGAGCACCGGGGAGCTGTTTTTT	CASINRGSTGELFF
TRBV5-8	TRBJ1-1	-	TRBD1	TGTGCCAGCAGCTTCGGACAGGCCAATACAGCTTTCTTT	CASSFGQANTAFF
TRBV7-9	TRBJ1-1	-	-	TGTGCCAGCAGCTTAGAGACAGAGGAGACGGACACTGAAGCTTTCTTT	CASSLETEETDTEAFF
TRBV5-1	TRBJ2-7	-	-	TGCGCCAGCAGACCGACCGTGGGGACCCCCTACGAGCAGTACTTC	CASRPTVGTPYEQYF
TRBV2	TRBJ2-5	-	-	TGTGCCAGCAGTCCCGGCTGGCAAGAGACCCAGCACTTC	CASSPGWQETQHF
TRBV5-1	TRBJ1-2	-	TRBD1	TGCGCCAGCAGCCTGACAGGGGGGAACCCTAACTATGGCTACACCTTC	CASSLTGGNPNYGYTF
TRBV5-4	TRBJ2-1	once	TRBD2	TGTGCCAGCAGCCGAATGACTAGCGGGAGTTCGGGTGAGCAGTTCTTC	CASSRMTSGSSGEQFF
TRBV4-1	TRBJ1-1	-	-	TGCGCCAGCAGCAACGGACGGCCCTTTACACAAGGGAACATGAACACTGAAGCTTTCTTT	CASSNGRPFTQGNMNTEAFF
TRBV5-1	TRBJ2-5	-	TRBD2	TGCGCCAGCGCGGGGGAGCTCCAAGAGACCCAGTACTTC	CASAGELQETQYF
TRBV11-3	TRBJ2-3	-	-	TGTGCCAGCAGCTTAGGGACAGACACAGATACGCAGTATTTT	CASSLGTDTDTQYF
TRBV2	TRBJ1-4	-	TRBD1	TGTGCCAGCAGTGAATGGACAGGGGGTGTAGTTGGTGAAAAACTGTTTTTT	CASSEWTGGVVGEKLFF
TRBV6-1	TRBJ1-2	-	TRBD1	TGTGCCAGCAGTTCCGGGACAGGGAGTGGCTACACCTTC	CASSSGTGSGYTF
TRBV7-8	TRBJ2-3	-	TRBD2	TGTGCCAGCAGCATACTAGCGAGCGCAGATACGCAGTATTTT	CASSILASADTQYF
TRBV7-9	TRBJ2-1	-	-	TGTGCCAGCAGCTTAGAGGAGGCGCGAGAGCAGTTCTTC	CASSLEEAREQFF
TRBV2	TRBJ1-2	-	-	TGTGCCAGCGCCAGGGGACCGTATGGCTACACCTTC	CASARGPYGYTF
TRBV18	TRBJ2-6	-	-	TGTGCCAGCTCACCACCTCGGTCTGGGGCCAACGTCCTGACTTTC	CASSPPRSGANVLTF
TRBV5-1	TRBJ2-1	-	TRBD2	TGCGCCAGCAGCTTGGAAACTAGCGGGATGGGTTCCTACAATGAGCAGTTCTTC	CASSLETSGMGSYNEQFF
TRBV11-2	TRBJ2-2	once	TRBD2	TGTGCCAGCATCCTTAGCGGGGGAGCGAACACCGGGGAGCTGTTTTTT	CASILSGGANTGELFF
TRBV4-2	TRBJ1-4	-	-	TGTGCCAGCAGCAGCGACATGGGGCCGAATGAAAAACTGTTTTTT	CASSSDMGPNEKLFF
TRBV5-4	TRBJ2-5	-	TRBD1	TGTGCCAGCAGCCGGGGACAGATCCCAGAGACCCAGTACTTC	CASSRGQIPETQYF
TRBV18	TRBJ2-5	-	-	TGTGCCAGCTCACCAACCCTCCAAGAGACCCAGTACTTC	CASSPTLQETQYF
TRBV5-1	TRBJ2-2	-	-	TGCGCCAGCAGCTTGGAATTCGGGCAGCTTGCAAACACCGGGGAGCTATTTTTT	CASSLEFGQLANTGELFF
TRBV7-9	TRBJ1-2	-	-	TGTGCCAGCAGCACCGAGGGCTATGGCTACACCTTC	CASSTEGYGYTF
TRBV27	TRBJ1-5	-	TRBD1	TGTGCCAGCAGTTCCGACAGGGTTCAGCCCCAGCATTTT	CASSSDRVQPQHF
TRBV7-3	TRBJ2-5	-	TRBD2	TGTGCCAGCAGCTTAACTAGCGGGGGGCAAGAGACCCAGTACTTC	CASSLTSGGQETQYF
TRBV18	TRBJ2-2	-	-	TGTGCCAGCTCACGGGTCGACGGGGAGCTGTTTTTT	CASSRVDGELFF
TRBV6-6	TRBJ1-4	once	TRBD1	TGTGCCAGCAGTCCGGGACAGAGTAATGAAAAACTGTTTTTT	CASSPGQSNEKLFF
TRBV5-4	TRBJ2-5	-	TRBD1	TGTGCCAGCAGCGCCGGACAGGGAGGGACCCAGTACTTC	CASSAGQGGTQYF
TRBV19	TRBJ1-2	-	-	TGTGCCAGTAGTATACAGTCAGGGGCTGGCGGCTACACCTTC	CASSIQSGAGGYTF
TRBV10-3	TRBJ1-4	-	TRBD1	TGTGCCATCAGTGAGGGGACAGGGACTAATGAAAAACTGTTTTTT	CAISEGTGTNEKLFF
TRBV5-4	TRBJ2-2	-	TRBD1	TGTGCCAGCAGCCCTGGACAGGGGGCTGTGACCGGGGAGCTGTTTTTT	CASSPGQGAVTGELFF
TRBV28	TRBJ2-5	-	-	TGTGCCAGCATAAGACGGGGACCGCAAGAGACCCAGTACTTC	CASIRRGPQETQYF
TRBV6-5	TRBJ2-3	-	-	TGTGCCAGCAGTTACGGAACCGGGACTAGCACAGATACGCAGTATTTT	CASSYGTGTSTDTQYF
TRBV4-3	TRBJ2-2	-	TRBD2	TGCGCCAGCAGCCAGGGGACTAGCGAGAAGGCCGGGGAGCTGTTTTTT	CASSQGTSEKAGELFF
TRBV11-1	TRBJ2-1	-	TRBD1	TGTGCCAGCAGCCTGGGTGGACAGGGCTCCTACAATGAGCAGTTCTTC	CASSLGGQGSYNEQFF
TRBV11-2	TRBJ2-5	-	TRBD2	TGTGCCAGCAGCCCGTGGACTAGCGGGAGTGAGACCCAGTACTTC	CASSPWTSGSETQYF